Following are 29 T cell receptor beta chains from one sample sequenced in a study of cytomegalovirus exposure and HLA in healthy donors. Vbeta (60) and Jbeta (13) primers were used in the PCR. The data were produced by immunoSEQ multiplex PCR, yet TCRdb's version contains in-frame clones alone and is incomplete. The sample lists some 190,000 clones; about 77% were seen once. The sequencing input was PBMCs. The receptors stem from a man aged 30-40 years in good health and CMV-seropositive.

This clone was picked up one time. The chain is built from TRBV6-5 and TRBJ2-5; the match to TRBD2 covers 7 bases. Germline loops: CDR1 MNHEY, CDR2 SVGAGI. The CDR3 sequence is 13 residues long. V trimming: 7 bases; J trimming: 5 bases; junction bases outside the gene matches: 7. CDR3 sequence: CASTKAGTETQYF. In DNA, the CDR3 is TGTGCCAGCACCAAAGCGGGGACTGAGACCCAGTACTTC.

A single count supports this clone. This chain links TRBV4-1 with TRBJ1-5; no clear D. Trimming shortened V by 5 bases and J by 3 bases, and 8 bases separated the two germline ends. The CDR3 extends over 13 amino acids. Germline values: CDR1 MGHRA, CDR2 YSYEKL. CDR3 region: CASSFGHNQPQHF. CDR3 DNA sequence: TGCGCCAGCAGCTTTGGCCACAATCAGCCCCAGCATTTT.

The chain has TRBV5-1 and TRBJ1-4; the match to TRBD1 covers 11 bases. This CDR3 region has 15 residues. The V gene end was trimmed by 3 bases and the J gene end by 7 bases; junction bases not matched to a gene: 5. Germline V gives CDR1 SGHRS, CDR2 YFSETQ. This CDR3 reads CASSSAGTGGEKLFF. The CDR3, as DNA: TGCGCCAGCAGCTCGGCCGGGACAGGGGGTGAAAAACTGTTTTTT.

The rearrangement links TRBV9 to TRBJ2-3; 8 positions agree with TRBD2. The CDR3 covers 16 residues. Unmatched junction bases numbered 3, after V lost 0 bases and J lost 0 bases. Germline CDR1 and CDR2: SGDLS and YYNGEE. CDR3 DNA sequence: TGTGCCAGCAGCGTAGGGCCTAGCGGGAGCACAGATACGCAGTATTTT. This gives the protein CASSVGPSGSTDTQYF. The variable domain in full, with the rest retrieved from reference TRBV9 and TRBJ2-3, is DSGVTQTPKHLITATGQRVTLRCSPRSGDLSVYWYQQSLDQGLQFLIQYYNGEERAKGNILERFSAQQFPDLHSELNLSSLELGDSALYFCASSVGPSGSTDTQYFGPGTRLTVL.

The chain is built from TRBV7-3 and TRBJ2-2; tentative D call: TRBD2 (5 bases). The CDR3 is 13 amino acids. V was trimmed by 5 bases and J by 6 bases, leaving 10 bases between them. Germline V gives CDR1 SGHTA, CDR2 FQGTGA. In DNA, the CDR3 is TGTGCCAGCAGCCCACCTAGCCCCGGGGAGCTGTTTTTT. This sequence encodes CASSPPSPGELFF. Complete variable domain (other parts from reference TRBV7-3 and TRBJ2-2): GAGVSQTPSNKVTEKGKYVELRCDPISGHTALYWYRQSLGQGPEFLIYFQGTGAADDSGLPNDRFFAVRPEGSVSTLKIQRTERGDSAVYLCASSPPSPGELFFGEGSRLTVL.

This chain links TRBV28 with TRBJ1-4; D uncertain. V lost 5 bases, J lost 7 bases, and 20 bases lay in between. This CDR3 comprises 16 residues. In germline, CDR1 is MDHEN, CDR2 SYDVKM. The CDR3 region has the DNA TGTGCCAGCAGTCCGCTTGCCTCCGCGGGTACTGAAAAACTGTTTTTT. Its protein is CASSPLASAGTEKLFF.

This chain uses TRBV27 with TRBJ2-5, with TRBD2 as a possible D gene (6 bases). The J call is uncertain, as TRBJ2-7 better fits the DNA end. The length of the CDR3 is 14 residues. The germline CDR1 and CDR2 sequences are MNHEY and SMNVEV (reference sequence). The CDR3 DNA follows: TGTGCCAGCAGCCCGGCCGGGAGTCCCTACGAGCAGTACTTC. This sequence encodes CASSPAGSPYEQYF.

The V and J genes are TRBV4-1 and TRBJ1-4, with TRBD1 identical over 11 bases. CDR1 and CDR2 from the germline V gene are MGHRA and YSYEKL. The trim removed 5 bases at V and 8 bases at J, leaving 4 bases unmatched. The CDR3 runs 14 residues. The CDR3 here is CASSRTGGREKLFF. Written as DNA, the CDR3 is TGCGCCAGCAGCAGGACAGGGGGCAGAGAAAAACTGTTTTTT.

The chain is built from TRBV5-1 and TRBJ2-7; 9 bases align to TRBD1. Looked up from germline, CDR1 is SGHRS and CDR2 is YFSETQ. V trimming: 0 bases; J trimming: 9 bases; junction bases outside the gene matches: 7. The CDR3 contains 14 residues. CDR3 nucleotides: TGCGCCAGCAGCTTGGTGGGGGACAGGGTGGGGCAGTACTTC. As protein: CASSLVGDRVGQYF.

CDR3 coding DNA: TGTGCCAGCAGCCCCGGGTTTGCGGGAGGAAACAATGAGCAGTTCTTC. Its protein product is CASSPGFAGGNNEQFF. The chain links TRBV7-6 to TRBJ2-1; 8 bases are a match to TRBD2. The trim removed 5 bases at V and 5 bases at J, leaving 11 bases unmatched. The germline CDR1 and CDR2 sequences are SGHVS and FNYEAQ. The CDR3 runs to 16 residues. The full variable domain, in which reference TRBV7-6 and TRBJ2-1 provide the parts outside the CDR3, is GAGVSQSPRYKVTKRGQDVALRCDPISGHVSLYWYRQALGQGPEFLTYFNYEAQQDKSGLPNDRFSAERPEGSISTLTIQRTEQRDSAMYRCASSPGFAGGNNEQFFGPGTRLTVL.

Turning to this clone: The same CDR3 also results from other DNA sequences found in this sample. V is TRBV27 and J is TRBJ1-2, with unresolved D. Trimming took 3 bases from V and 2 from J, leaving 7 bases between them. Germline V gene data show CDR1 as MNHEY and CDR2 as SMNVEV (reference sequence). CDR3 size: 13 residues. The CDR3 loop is CASSLTPNYGYTF. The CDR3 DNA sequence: TGTGCCAGCAGTTTGACACCCAACTATGGCTACACCTTC.

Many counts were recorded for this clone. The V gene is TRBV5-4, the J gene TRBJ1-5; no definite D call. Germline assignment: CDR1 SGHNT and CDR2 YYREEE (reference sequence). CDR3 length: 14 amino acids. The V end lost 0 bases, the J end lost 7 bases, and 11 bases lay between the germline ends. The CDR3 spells CASSLGDTYQPQHF. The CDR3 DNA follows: TGTGCCAGCAGCTTGGGAGACACTTACCAGCCCCAGCATTTT.

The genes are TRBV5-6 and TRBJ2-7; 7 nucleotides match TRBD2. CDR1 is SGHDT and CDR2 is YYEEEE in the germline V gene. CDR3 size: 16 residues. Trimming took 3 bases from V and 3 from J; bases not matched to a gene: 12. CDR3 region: CASSSGAGDPSYEQYF. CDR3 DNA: TGTGCCAGCAGCTCCGGTGCGGGGGATCCCAGCTACGAGCAGTACTTC.

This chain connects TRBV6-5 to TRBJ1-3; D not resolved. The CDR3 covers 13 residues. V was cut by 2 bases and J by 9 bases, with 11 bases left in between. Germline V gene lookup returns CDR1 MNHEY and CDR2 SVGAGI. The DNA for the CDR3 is TGTGCCAGCAGTTACGGACGGGCGGGCACCATATATTTT. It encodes CASSYGRAGTIYF.

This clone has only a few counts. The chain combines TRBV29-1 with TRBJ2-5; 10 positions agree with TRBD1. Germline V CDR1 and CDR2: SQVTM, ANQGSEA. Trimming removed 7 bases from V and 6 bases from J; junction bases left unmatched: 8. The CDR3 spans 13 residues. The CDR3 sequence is CSANRQGAQTQYF. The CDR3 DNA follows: TGCAGCGCCAATAGACAGGGGGCACAGACCCAGTACTTC. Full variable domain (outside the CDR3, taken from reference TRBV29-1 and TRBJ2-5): SAVISQKPSRDICQRGTSLTIQCQVDSQVTMMFWYRQQPGQSLTLIATANQGSEATYESGFVIDKFPISRPNLTFSTLTVSNMSPEDSSIYLCSANRQGAQTQYFGPGTRLLVL.

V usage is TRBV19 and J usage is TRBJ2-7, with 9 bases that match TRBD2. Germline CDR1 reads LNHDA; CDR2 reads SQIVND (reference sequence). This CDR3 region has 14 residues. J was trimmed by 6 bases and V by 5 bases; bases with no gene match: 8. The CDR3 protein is CASSYPAGGGEQYF. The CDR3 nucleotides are TGTGCCAGTAGTTACCCAGCGGGAGGCGGCGAGCAGTACTTC.

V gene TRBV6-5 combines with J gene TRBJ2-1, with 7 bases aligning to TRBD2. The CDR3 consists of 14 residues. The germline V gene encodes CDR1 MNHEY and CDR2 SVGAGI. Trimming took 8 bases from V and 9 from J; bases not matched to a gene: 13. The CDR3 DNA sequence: TGTGCCAGCTGGTCCCATGGGACTAATGGTGAGCAGTTCTTC. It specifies CASWSHGTNGEQFF.

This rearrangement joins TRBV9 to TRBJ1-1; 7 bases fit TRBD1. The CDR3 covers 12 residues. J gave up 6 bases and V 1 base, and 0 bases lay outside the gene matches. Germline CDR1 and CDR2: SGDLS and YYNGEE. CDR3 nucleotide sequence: TGTGCCAGCAGCGTACAGGGGGCTGAAGCTTTCTTT. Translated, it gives CASSVQGAEAFF.

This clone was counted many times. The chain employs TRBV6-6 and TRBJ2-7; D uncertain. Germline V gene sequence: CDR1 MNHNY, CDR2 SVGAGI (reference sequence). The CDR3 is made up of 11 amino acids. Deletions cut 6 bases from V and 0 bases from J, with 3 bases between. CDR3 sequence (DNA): TGTGCCAGCAGCATCTCCTACGAGCAGTACTTC. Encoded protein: CASSISYEQYF.

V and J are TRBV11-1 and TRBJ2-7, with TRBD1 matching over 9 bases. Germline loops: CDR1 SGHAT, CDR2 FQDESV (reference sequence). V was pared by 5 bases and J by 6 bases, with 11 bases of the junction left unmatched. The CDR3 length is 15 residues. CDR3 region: CASSRTLTGGGEQYF. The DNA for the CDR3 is TGTGCCAGCAGCCGCACCCTGACAGGGGGAGGCGAGCAGTACTTC. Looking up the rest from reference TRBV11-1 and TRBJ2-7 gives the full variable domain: EAEVAQSPRYKITEKSQAVAFWCDPISGHATLYWYRQILGQGPELLVQFQDESVVDDSQLPKDRFSAERLKGVDSTLKIQPAELGDSAMYLCASSRTLTGGGEQYFGPGTRLTVT.

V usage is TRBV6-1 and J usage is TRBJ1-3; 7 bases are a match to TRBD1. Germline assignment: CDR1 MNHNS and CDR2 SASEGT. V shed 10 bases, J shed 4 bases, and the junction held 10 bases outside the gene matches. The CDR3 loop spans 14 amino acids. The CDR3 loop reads CATSTGAGGNTIYF. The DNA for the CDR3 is TGTGCCACAAGTACAGGGGCGGGAGGAAACACCATATATTTT.

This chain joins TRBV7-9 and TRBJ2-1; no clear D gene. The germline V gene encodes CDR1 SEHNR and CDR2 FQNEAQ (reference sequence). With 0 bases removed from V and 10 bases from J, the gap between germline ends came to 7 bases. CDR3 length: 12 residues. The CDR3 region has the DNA TGTGCCAGCAGCTTAGCGACACCGGAGCAGTTCTTC. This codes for CASSLATPEQFF.

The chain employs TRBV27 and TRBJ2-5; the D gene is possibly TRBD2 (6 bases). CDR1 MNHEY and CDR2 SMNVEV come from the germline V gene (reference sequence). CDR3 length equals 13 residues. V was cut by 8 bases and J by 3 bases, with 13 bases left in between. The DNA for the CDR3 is TGTGCCAGCGCCAGACTAGTTAAAGAGACCCAGTACTTC. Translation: CASARLVKETQYF.

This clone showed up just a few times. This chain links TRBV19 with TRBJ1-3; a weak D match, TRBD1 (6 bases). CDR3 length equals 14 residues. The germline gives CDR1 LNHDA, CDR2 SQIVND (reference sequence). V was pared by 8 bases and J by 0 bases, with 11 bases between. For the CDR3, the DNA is TGTGCCAGTTTCAGCAGGGGCTCTGGAAACACCATATATTTT. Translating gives CASFSRGSGNTIYF.

CDR3 loop: CASSTGQGTGSPLHF. CDR3 DNA: TGTGCCAGCAGCACGGGACAGGGGACAGGTTCACCCCTCCACTTT. V is TRBV9 and J is TRBJ1-6; TRBD1 matches at 10 bases. CDR3 size: 15 residues. The V gene end was trimmed by 4 bases and the J gene end by 9 bases; junction bases not matched to a gene: 7. From germline, CDR1 is SGDLS and CDR2 YYNGEE.

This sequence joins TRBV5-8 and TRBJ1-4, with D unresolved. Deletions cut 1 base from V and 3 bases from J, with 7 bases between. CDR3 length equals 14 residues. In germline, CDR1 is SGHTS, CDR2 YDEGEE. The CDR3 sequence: CASSLSTANEKLFF. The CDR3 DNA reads TGTGCCAGCAGCTTGAGTACGGCTAATGAAAAACTGTTTTTT.

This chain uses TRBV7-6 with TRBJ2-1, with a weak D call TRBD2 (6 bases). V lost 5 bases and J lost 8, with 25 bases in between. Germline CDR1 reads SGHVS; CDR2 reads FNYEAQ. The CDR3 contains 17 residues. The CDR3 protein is CASSKRTREPPPHEQFF. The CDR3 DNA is TGTGCCAGCAGCAAAAGGACTCGGGAGCCCCCCCCGCATGAGCAGTTCTTC. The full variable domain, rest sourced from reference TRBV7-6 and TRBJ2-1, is GAGVSQSPRYKVTKRGQDVALRCDPISGHVSLYWYRQALGQGPEFLTYFNYEAQQDKSGLPNDRFSAERPEGSISTLTIQRTEQRDSAMYRCASSKRTREPPPHEQFFGPGTRLTVL.

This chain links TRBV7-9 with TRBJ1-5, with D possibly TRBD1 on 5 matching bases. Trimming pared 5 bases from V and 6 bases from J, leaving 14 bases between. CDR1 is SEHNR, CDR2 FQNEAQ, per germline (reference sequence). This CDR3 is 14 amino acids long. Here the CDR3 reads CASSTGEGTQPQHF. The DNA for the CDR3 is TGTGCCAGCAGCACCGGGGAGGGGACTCAGCCCCAGCATTTT. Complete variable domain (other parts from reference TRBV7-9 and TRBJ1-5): DTGVSQNPRHKITKRGQNVTFRCDPISEHNRLYWYRQTLGQGPEFLTYFQNEAQLEKSRLLSDRFSAERPKGSFSTLEIQRTEQGDSAMYLCASSTGEGTQPQHFGDGTRLSIL.

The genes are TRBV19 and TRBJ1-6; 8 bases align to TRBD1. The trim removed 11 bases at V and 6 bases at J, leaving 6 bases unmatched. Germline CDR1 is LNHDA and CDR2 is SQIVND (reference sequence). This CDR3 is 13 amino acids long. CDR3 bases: TGTGCCCCGCCCGGGACAGGTAATTCACCCCTCCACTTT. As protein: CAPPGTGNSPLHF.